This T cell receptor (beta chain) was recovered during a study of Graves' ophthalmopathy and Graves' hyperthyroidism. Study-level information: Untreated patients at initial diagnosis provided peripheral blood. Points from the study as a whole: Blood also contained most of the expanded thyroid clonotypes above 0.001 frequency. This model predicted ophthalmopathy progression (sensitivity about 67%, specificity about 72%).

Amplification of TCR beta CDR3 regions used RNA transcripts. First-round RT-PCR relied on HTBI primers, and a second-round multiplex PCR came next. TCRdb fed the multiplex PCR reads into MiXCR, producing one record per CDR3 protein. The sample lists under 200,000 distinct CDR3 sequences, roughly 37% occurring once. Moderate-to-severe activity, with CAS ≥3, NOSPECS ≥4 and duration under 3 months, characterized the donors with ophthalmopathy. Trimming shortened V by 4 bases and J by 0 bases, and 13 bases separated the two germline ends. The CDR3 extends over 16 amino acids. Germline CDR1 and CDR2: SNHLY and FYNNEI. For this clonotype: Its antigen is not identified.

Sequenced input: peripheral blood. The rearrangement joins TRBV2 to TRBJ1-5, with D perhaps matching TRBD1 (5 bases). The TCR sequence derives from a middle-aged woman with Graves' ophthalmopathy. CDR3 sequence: CASSVRGPYSNQPQHF. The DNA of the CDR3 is TGTGCCAGCAGTGTTCGGGGACCCTATAGCAATCAGCCCCAGCATTTT.